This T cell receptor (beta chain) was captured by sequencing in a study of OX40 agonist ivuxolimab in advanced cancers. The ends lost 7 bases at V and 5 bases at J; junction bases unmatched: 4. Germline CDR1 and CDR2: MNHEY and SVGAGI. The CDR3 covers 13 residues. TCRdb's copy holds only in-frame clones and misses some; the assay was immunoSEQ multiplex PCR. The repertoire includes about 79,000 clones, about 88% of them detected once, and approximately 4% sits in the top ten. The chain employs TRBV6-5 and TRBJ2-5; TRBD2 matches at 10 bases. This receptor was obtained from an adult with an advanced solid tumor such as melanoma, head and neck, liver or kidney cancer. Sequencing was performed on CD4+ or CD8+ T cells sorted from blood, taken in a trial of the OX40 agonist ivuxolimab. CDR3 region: CASMASGSETQYF. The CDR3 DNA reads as TGTGCCAGCATGGCTAGCGGGAGCGAGACCCAGTACTTC.